The clone carrying this T cell receptor beta chain was recorded a few times. The antigen is unknown. The tumor samples were collected prior to definitive surgery or chemotherapy. The data belong to a study of high-grade serous ovarian cancer treatment subgroups. Study background: Samples averaged roughly 14,000 reads and 6,900 or so unique TCR beta rearrangements. General study findings and limits: TCR relatedness rose with neoantigen level and trended with mutation load.

Here immunoSEQ multiplex PCR was the method, and the copy in TCRdb shows in-frame clones only, minus some. There are 5,000 or so clones in the sample; approximately 70% occur only once, and around 9% lies in the top ten. This CDR3 comprises 15 residues. The germline V and J ends were trimmed by 6 bases and 8 bases, with 20 bases remaining between them. Germline V lookup: CDR1 MNHNS, CDR2 SASEGT. The sample consisted of tumor tissue. The chain is built from TRBV6-1 and TRBJ2-1; D might be TRBD2 (7 bases). This TCR came from a human donor with high-grade serous ovarian cancer. CDR3 in amino acids: CASRWGGSKGDEQFF. CDR3 DNA sequence: TGTGCCAGCAGGTGGGGGGGCTCTAAAGGGGATGAGCAGTTCTTC.